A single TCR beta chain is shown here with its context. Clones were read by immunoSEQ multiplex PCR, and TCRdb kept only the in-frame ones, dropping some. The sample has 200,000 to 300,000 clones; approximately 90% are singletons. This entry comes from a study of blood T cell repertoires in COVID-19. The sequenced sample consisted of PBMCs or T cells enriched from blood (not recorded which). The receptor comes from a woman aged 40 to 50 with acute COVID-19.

CDR3 coding DNA: TGTGCCAGTAGTATAGTAGGGACTAGCGGGAGGAATGAGCAGTTCTTC. The encoded protein is CASSIVGTSGRNEQFF. This chain uses TRBV19 with TRBJ2-1, with 15 bases lining up with TRBD2. V dropped 1 base and J dropped 7; count of bases not matched to a gene: 2. This CDR3 is built from 16 residues. CDR1 LNHDA and CDR2 SQIVND come from the germline V gene (reference sequence).